A selection of T cell receptor beta chains follows, all from one sample in a study of shared clonotypes between healthy human individuals. TCRdb's table, derived via immunoSEQ multiplex PCR, lists solely in-frame clones and lacks some. The sample consists of approximately 600,000 clones, approximately 95% of them appearing once. What was sequenced was naive CD8+ T cells sorted from blood. Receptors were obtained from a woman younger than 45 in good health. CDR3s include the opening cysteine and the closing phenylalanine or tryptophan. The D gene is left open where the match is weak. The size entry is marked missing in some rows and otherwise reads once, few, many or a size class.

- - TRBJ1-2 TRBV15 TGTGCCACCAGCAGAGAGAGAGACCGGGACCCAAGAGAGTATGGCTACACCTTC CATSRERDRDPREYGYTF
- once TRBJ2-7 TRBV6-1 TGTGCCACCCTAGTAGCGGACTGGAACGAGCAGTACTTC CATLVADWNEQYF
TRBD2 - TRBJ2-1 TRBV30 TGTGCCTGGAGCGTACTAGCGGGAGAGCGTGATGAGCAGTTCTTC CAWSVLAGERDEQFF
TRBD2 - TRBJ2-7 TRBV28 TGTGCCAGCAGTGCAACAGGACTAGGTGTCGAGCAGTACTTC CASSATGLGVEQYF
- - TRBJ2-7 TRBV6-6 TGTGCCAGCAGTCGGGACGGAGAGTACGAGCAGTACTTC CASSRDGEYEQYF
- - TRBJ2-1 TRBV14 TGTGCCAGCACCGGAGCCTCCTACAATGAGCAGTTCTTC CASTGASYNEQFF
TRBD2 - TRBJ2-3 TRBV5-1 TGCGCCAGCAGCTTGGCGGGACTAGCGGGAGATACAGATACGCAGTATTTT CASSLAGLAGDTDTQYF
- - TRBJ2-7 TRBV10-3 TGTGCCATCAGTGAAGGTGCCTCCTACGAGCAGTACTTC CAISEGASYEQYF
- - TRBJ1-1 TRBV27 TGTGCCAGCAGTACCGGGTCTGAAGCTTTCTTT CASSTGSEAFF
- once TRBJ1-3 TRBV7-9 TGTGCCAGCAGCCCCGGACGGAGCTCTGGAAACACCATATATTTT CASSPGRSSGNTIYF
- - TRBJ2-7 TRBV13 TGTGCCAGCAGCTTAGGGGCGGCCGGTACCTACGAGCAGTACTTC CASSLGAAGTYEQYF
- - TRBJ2-7 TRBV5-6 TGTGCCAGCAGCCTCGGGCGGGGCGCATCTGACGAGCAGTACTTC CASSLGRGASDEQYF
- - TRBJ2-1 TRBV27 TGTGCCAGCCTCTATCGGGGTGAGCAGTTCTTC CASLYRGEQFF
- - TRBJ1-1 TRBV5-4 TGTGCCAGCAGCTTGGCCGGACACATGAACACTGAAGCTTTCTTT CASSLAGHMNTEAFF
- - TRBJ1-1 TRBV6-5 TGTGCCAGCAGTTACTCGAGATCGGACACTGAAGCTTTCTTT CASSYSRSDTEAFF
- - TRBJ1-1 TRBV19 TGTGCCAGTAGTATTAATTCAGGGAACACTGAAGCTTTCTTT CASSINSGNTEAFF
TRBD1 once TRBJ2-7 TRBV5-1 TGCGCCAGCAGCCCCCAAGACAGGGTAACGGTCTACGAGCAGTACTTC CASSPQDRVTVYEQYF
- - TRBJ1-5 TRBV6-6 TGTGCCAGCAGTTTAACCGGACAGCCCCAGCATTTT CASSLTGQPQHF
- - TRBJ1-4 TRBV29-1 TGCAGCGTTGAAGATGCAACTAATGAAAAACTGTTTTTT CSVEDATNEKLFF
TRBD1 - TRBJ1-1 TRBV27 TGTGCCAGCAGTAAGGGACAGGGATTTTATGACACTGAAGCTTTCTTT CASSKGQGFYDTEAFF
- once TRBJ1-6 TRBV27 TGTGCCAGCAGTTTTGGGGGGGAACCCCTCCACTTT CASSFGGEPLHF
TRBD1 - TRBJ1-1 TRBV28 TGTGCCACAACAGGGGTACGGAACACTGAAGCTTTCTTT CATTGVRNTEAFF
TRBD2 - TRBJ2-1 TRBV7-9 TGTGCCAGCAGCTTAGTCCGGACTAGCTACAATGAGCAGTTCTTC CASSLVRTSYNEQFF
- - TRBJ2-7 TRBV5-1 TGCGCCAGCAGCGGAAACCGGGACTCAGCATGGGGATCCGACGAGCAGTACTTC CASSGNRDSAWGSDEQYF
TRBD2 - TRBJ2-2 TRBV30 TGTGCCTGGAGCCGGGGGGACACCGGGGAGCTGTTTTTT CAWSRGDTGELFF
TRBD1 - TRBJ2-7 TRBV14 TGTGCCAGCAGCCTTCGACAGGGTTTCAACGAGCAGTACTTC CASSLRQGFNEQYF
- - TRBJ2-7 TRBV19 TGTGCCAGTAATCAGGGTTCCGAGCAGTACTTC CASNQGSEQYF
- - TRBJ1-5 TRBV19 TGTGCCAGTAGTAGGGAGGGAGGGAATCAGCCCCAGCATTTT CASSREGGNQPQHF
- - TRBJ2-7 TRBV6-5 TGTGCCAGCAGTTACTCGTCAGGGGATAGCTCCTACGAGCAGTACTTC CASSYSSGDSSYEQYF
- - TRBJ1-2 TRBV2 TGTGCCAGCAGTGAAGCGATTTCAGGGCGAGGCTATGGCTACACCTTC CASSEAISGRGYGYTF
- - TRBJ2-7 TRBV11-1 TGTGCCAGCAGCTTAGCGTCCTCCTACGAGCAGTACTTC CASSLASSYEQYF
TRBD1 - TRBJ2-5 TRBV13 TGTGCCAGCAGCCTTCTAGCGACAGGGGGTCAAGAGACCCAGTACTTC CASSLLATGGQETQYF
- - TRBJ2-7 TRBV10-3 TGTGCCATCAGTGAGTCGGAGGTGCCGGGCTACGAGCAGTACTTC CAISESEVPGYEQYF
- - TRBJ2-4 TRBV19 TGTGCCAGTAGCAGCCTGATGCAGCCGGAAAACATTCAGTACTTC CASSSLMQPENIQYF
TRBD1 once TRBJ2-3 TRBV7-2 TGTGCCAGCAGCTTAGAAGGGACAGGGGAAACAGATACGCAGTATTTT CASSLEGTGETDTQYF
- - TRBJ1-1 TRBV6-6 TGTGCCAGCAGTTCCCCGGGGGCCATGCGCGTTACTGAAGCTTTCTTT CASSSPGAMRVTEAFF
- - TRBJ1-5 TRBV7-9 TGTGCCAGCAGCTTAGACGGCCTTTGGGAGCCCCAGCATTTT CASSLDGLWEPQHF
- - TRBJ1-2 TRBV27 TGTGCCAGCAGTTTAGCAGGGTTCTATGGCTACACCTTC CASSLAGFYGYTF
- - TRBJ2-7 TRBV30 TGTGCCTGGAACGGAGGGGGGTACGAGCAGTACTTC CAWNGGGYEQYF
- - TRBJ1-2 TRBV25-1 TGTGCCAGCACCCAAGGGGATCCCCATGGCTACACCTTC CASTQGDPHGYTF
TRBD2 - TRBJ2-7 TRBV30 TGTGCCTGGAGTGTACCGGGAGGCTCCTACGAGCAGTACTTC CAWSVPGGSYEQYF
- - TRBJ1-2 TRBV6-5 TGTGCCACCGGACCCCGCCGGGAAGGGGACTATGGCTACACCTTC CATGPRREGDYGYTF
TRBD2 - TRBJ2-3 TRBV19 TGTGCCAGTAGTTCACTAGCGGGAGTGACAGATACGCAGTATTTT CASSSLAGVTDTQYF
- - TRBJ1-5 TRBV15 TGTGCCACCAGCAGAGAAAATCAGCCCCAGCATTTT CATSRENQPQHF
- - TRBJ2-7 TRBV28 TGTGCCAGCAGTTACGAGACAGGCTACGAGCAGTACTTC CASSYETGYEQYF
- - TRBJ2-2 TRBV27 TGTGCCAGCAGTGCGGGTAGCCTCCATCGGGTCACCGGGGAGCTGTTTTTT CASSAGSLHRVTGELFF
- - TRBJ2-7 TRBV9 TGTGCCAGCAGCGTTAGCGGAGGGGGCTACGAGCAGTACTTC CASSVSGGGYEQYF
TRBD1 - TRBJ2-7 TRBV6-5 TGTGCCAGCAGTTACGGCAGGGGGTACGAGCAATACTTC CASSYGRGYEQYF
TRBD1 - TRBJ2-7 TRBV2 TGTGCCAGCACCGGGACAGACTCCTACGAGCAGTACTTC CASTGTDSYEQYF
- - TRBJ2-7 TRBV27 TGTGCCAGCAGTAAGACCCGGGGCGAGCAGTACTTC CASSKTRGEQYF
- - TRBJ2-3 TRBV7-2 TGTGCCAGCAGCTTAGATTTTAGCGGATTCATATCTAGCACAGATACGCAGTATTTT CASSLDFSGFISSTDTQYF
TRBD2 - TRBJ2-7 TRBV29-1 TGCAGCGTTGAATCGGGGGGTACCTACGAGCAGTACTTC CSVESGGTYEQYF